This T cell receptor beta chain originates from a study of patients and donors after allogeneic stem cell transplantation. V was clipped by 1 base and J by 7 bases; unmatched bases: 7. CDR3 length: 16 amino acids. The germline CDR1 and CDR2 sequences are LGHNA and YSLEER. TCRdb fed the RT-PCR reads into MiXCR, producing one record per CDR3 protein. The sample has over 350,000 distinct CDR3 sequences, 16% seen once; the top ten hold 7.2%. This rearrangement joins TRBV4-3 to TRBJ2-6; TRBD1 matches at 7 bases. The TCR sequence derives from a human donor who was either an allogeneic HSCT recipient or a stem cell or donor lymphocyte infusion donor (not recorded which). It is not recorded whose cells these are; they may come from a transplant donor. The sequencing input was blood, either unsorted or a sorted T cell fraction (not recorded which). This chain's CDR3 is CASSQGVQGSANVLTF. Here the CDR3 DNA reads TGCGCCAGCAGCCAAGGCGTACAGGGGTCCGCCAACGTCCTGACTTTC.